This T cell receptor (beta chain) was sequenced during a study of lymphopenia after photon versus proton radiotherapy (dated by TCRdb to about 2019). About the full investigation: The study compared the immunological effects of photon versus proton radiation therapy in patients with gastrointestinal tumors who developed high-grade lymphopenia. The 15 to 25 patients in the cohort had gastrointestinal tumors, were treated with either photon or proton therapy, and subsequently developed lymphopenia. The goal of the study was to characterize the differences between the two radiation modalities in how they affect the immune system.

Results the study describes overall, beyond this receptor: Across the cohort, a larger post-nadir drop in TCR diversity was inversely correlated with overall survival time among patients who died. The authors looked at the survival association only in patients who died, and they framed better survival with proton therapy as a possibility rather than a demonstrated result. During treatment, patients who received proton therapy stayed relatively stable, whereas patients who received photon therapy lost naive T cells and TCR diversity and gained effector/memory populations. After the lymphocyte count nadir, oligoclonal expansion, especially of CD8+ Temra cells, was observed in photon-treated repertoires, and the drop in diversity was driven by this expansion.

The germline V gene (reference sequence) yields SGHNT for CDR1 and YYREEE for CDR2. V loses 0 bases, J loses 0 bases, and the germline ends lie 7 bases apart. CDR3 length: 15 amino acids, cysteine to phenylalanine. CDR3 DNA only is kept here, 45 bases in frame from base 1. Points on this clone: What antigen it recognizes has not been identified. No clone much larger than this one lies a single base away; base qualities are absent.

Receptors were amplified or captured by the immunoSEQ multiplex PCR assay. Alongside multiparametric flow cytometry, deep sequencing of rearranged TCR beta loci was used to profile the T cell repertoires. TCRdb holds this immuneACCESS table with in-frame rearrangements only. Some clones are missing; in checked studies, unresolved V genes explain under half, and the rest has no known cause. The sample contains tens of thousands of clones, about 89% of them found a single time. Of the sample, around 10% is held by the ten largest clones. The clonotype originates from a man older than 75 with esophageal cancer. The starting material was peripheral blood, obtained from a patient treated with proton-based radiotherapy. This sequence uses TRBV5-4 and TRBJ1-3; the D gene is unclear. The CDR3 region reads CASSLGRSSGNTIYF. The nucleotide sequence reads as follows: TGTGCCAGCAGCTTGGGACGGAGCTCTGGAAACACCATATATTTT.